Below, 29 T cell receptor beta chains from the same sample are listed, as sequenced in a study of human T cells and chemical hapten exposure. MiXCR, run by TCRdb on the RACE reads, gives a single entry per CDR3 protein. The sample has roughly 48,000 distinct CDR3 sequences, 3.5% to 4.5% seen once; the top ten hold around 5.8%. Time point denoted: healthy volunteer bleed at 2 weeks. Before extraction, the whole blood was not fractionated, and total RNA was taken from it. Sequences were obtained from whole blood. The receptors were gathered from a human donor in good health. Some clones in this sample may be carry-over from other donors' samples.

This clonotype was seen ten or more times. This chain joins TRBV2 and TRBJ2-1, with 13 nucleotides matching TRBD2. Germline CDR1 SNHLY, CDR2 FYNNEI. CDR3 length equals 16 residues. Unmatched junction bases numbered 3, after V lost 4 bases and J lost 3 bases. CDR3 coding DNA: TGTGCCAGCAGTGTCGGACTAGCGGGAGTCTACAATGAGCAGTTCTTC. Amino acid sequence: CASSVGLAGVYNEQFF. The full variable domain, completed using reference TRBV2 and TRBJ2-1, is EPEVTQTPSHQVTQMGQEVILRCVPISNHLYFYWYRQILGQKVEFLVSFYNNEISEKSEIFDDQFSVERPDGSNFTLKIRSTKLEDSAMYFCASSVGLAGVYNEQFFGPGTRLTVL.

This clonotype was counted a few times. The chain uses TRBV7-8 and TRBJ2-3, with D tentatively TRBD2 (5 bases). This CDR3 region has 14 residues. Between the trimmed V and J ends, which lost 2 bases and 4 bases, there was a span of 10 bases. CDR1 is SGHVS and CDR2 is FQNEAQ in the germline V gene. The CDR3 bases are TGTGCCAGCAGCTTAACTAGGTTTGCAGATACGCAGTATTTT. This encodes CASSLTRFADTQYF.

This clonotype was detected ten times or more. J is TRBJ2-3 and V is TRBV29-1; perhaps TRBD2 as D (5 bases). There are 14 residues in the CDR3. V was shortened by 4 bases and J by 3 bases, with 14 bases between the two germline ends. Germline CDR1 reads SQVTM; CDR2 reads ANQGSEA. The CDR3 sequence: CSVGDGINTDTQYF. The CDR3 DNA is TGCAGCGTTGGAGACGGGATTAATACAGATACGCAGTATTTT.

This clonotype was observed a handful of times. The genes are TRBV14 and TRBJ1-5; D call uncertain. CDR3 length: 12 amino acids. The germline V gene encodes CDR1 SGHDN and CDR2 FVKESK. V shed 0 bases and J shed 7 bases, with 4 bases lying between them. The CDR3 loop is CASSQDQQPQHF. The CDR3 DNA reads TGTGCCAGCAGCCAAGATCAACAGCCCCAGCATTTT.

This clonotype was counted many times. This chain connects TRBV4-1 to TRBJ2-7; 9 nucleotides agree with TRBD1. CDR3 length equals 14 residues. Germline V CDR1 and CDR2: MGHRA, YSYEKL. After removal of 1 base from V and 4 bases from J, the junction contained 2 bases not matched to a gene. The CDR3 DNA reads as TGCGCCAGCAGCCAAGCACAGGGGGCGTACGAGCAGTACTTC. Translated, it gives CASSQAQGAYEQYF.

The chain carries TRBV19 and TRBJ2-7; 7 positions agree with TRBD2. The CDR3 consists of 15 residues. Trimming took 8 bases from V and 0 from J; bases not matched to a gene: 10. Germline values: CDR1 LNHDA, CDR2 SQIVND (reference sequence). The CDR3 region is CASGRQAGSSYEQYF. CDR3 sequence (DNA): TGTGCCAGTGGGCGTCAAGCGGGGAGCTCCTACGAGCAGTACTTC. The full variable domain, its missing parts supplied by reference TRBV19 and TRBJ2-7, is DGGITQSPKYLFRKEGQNVTLSCEQNLNHDAMYWYRQDPGQGLRLIYYSQIVNDFQKGDIAEGYSVSREKKESFPLTVTSAQKNPTAFYLCASGRQAGSSYEQYFGPGTRLTVT.

The table lists this clonotype with many counts. The genes are TRBV4-2 and TRBJ2-1; 9 nucleotides agree with TRBD2. The junction had 7 bases not matched to a gene; V was cut back by 4 bases and J by 3 bases. Germline assignment: CDR1 LGHNA and CDR2 YNFKEQ. The CDR3 is 16 residues long. The CDR3: CASSRDLAGLYNEQFF. The CDR3 nucleotides are TGTGCCAGCAGCCGGGATCTAGCGGGACTCTACAATGAGCAGTTCTTC.

This clonotype appeared many times. Here the CDR3 reads CASTTTGAPGTQYF. The CDR3 DNA sequence: TGTGCCAGCACCACGACAGGGGCACCAGGGACCCAGTACTTC. The V gene is TRBV27, the J gene TRBJ2-5; 8 bases are shared with TRBD1. Germline V gives CDR1 MNHEY, CDR2 SMNVEV (reference sequence). The CDR3 consists of 14 residues. With V trimmed by 7 bases and J by 7 bases, 11 bases remained unmatched.

This clonotype has a handful of counts. The chain joins TRBV12-3 or TRBV12-4 to TRBJ2-1, with a tentative D call TRBD2 (5 bases). V lost 3 bases, J lost 0 bases, and 9 bases lay in between. CDR3 size: 15 residues. The CDR3 nucleotides are TGTGCCAGCAGTTTCGGGGTTAGCTCCTACAATGAGCAGTTCTTC. Protein product: CASSFGVSSYNEQFF.

This clonotype was seen repeatedly, ten times or more. This chain links TRBV29-1 with TRBJ2-3; the match to TRBD1 covers 11 bases. Losses at the gene ends were 8 bases for V and 1 base for J; bases not matched to a gene: 8. CDR1 is SQVTM, CDR2 ANQGSEA, per germline. The CDR3 consists of 15 residues. CDR3: CSTGTGGLGTDTQYF. The CDR3 region has the DNA TGCAGCACCGGGACAGGGGGATTAGGCACAGATACGCAGTATTTT.

The sample holds many counts of this clonotype. The chain links TRBV12-3 or TRBV12-4 to TRBJ2-7, with D perhaps being TRBD1 or TRBD2 (5 bases each). Between the trimmed V and J ends, which lost 6 bases and 5 bases, there was a span of 23 bases. CDR3 length: 16 amino acids. CDR3 protein: CASSFLSGTWTNEQYF. The CDR3 DNA follows: TGTGCCAGCAGCTTCCTCTCCGGGACCTGGACGAACGAGCAGTACTTC.

This clonotype was detected many times. The chain joins TRBV6-2 or TRBV6-3 to TRBJ2-3; TRBD2 matches 14 bases. Unmatched junction bases numbered 5, after V lost 5 bases and J lost 4 bases. Germline V gives CDR1 MNHEY, CDR2 SVGEGT. The CDR3 sequence is 16 residues long. The CDR3 region is CASSGRLAGGPDTQYF. CDR3 bases: TGTGCCAGCAGTGGCAGACTAGCGGGAGGGCCAGATACGCAGTATTTT.

The chain carries TRBV20-1 and TRBJ2-1; D remains ambiguous. Germline lookup yields CDR1 DFQATT and CDR2 SNEGSKA (reference sequence). This CDR3 is built from 15 residues. V was trimmed by 5 bases and J by 0 bases, leaving 14 bases between them. The DNA of the CDR3 is TGCAGTGCTCTAGACCACCGTAGCTCCTACAATGAGCAGTTCTTC. Protein: CSALDHRSSYNEQFF.

This clonotype came up many times. This chain links TRBV7-9 with TRBJ2-2, with D hard to call. The germline gives CDR1 SEHNR, CDR2 FQNEAQ (reference sequence). V dropped 3 bases and J dropped 5 bases, with 7 bases sitting between them. The CDR3 is 13 residues long. The CDR3 DNA is TGTGCCAGCAGCTTTTCAAAGACCGGGGAGCTGTTTTTT. Protein: CASSFSKTGELFF. Drawing the rest from reference TRBV7-9 and TRBJ2-2, the complete variable domain is DTGVSQNPRHKITKRGQNVTFRCDPISEHNRLYWYRQTLGQGPEFLTYFQNEAQLEKSRLLSDRFSAERPKGSFSTLEIQRTEQGDSAMYLCASSFSKTGELFFGEGSRLTVL.

This clonotype was observed a handful of times. The V call is TRBV28, the J call TRBJ1-4; D not certain. Trimming removed 6 bases from V and 8 bases from J, with 19 bases in between. This CDR3 comprises 15 residues. Germline CDR1 MDHEN, CDR2 SYDVKM. The CDR3 nucleotides read TGTGCCAGCAGACCTATGCCGCTGGTAAAAGAAAAACTGTTTTTT. Protein sequence: CASRPMPLVKEKLFF.

The chain carries TRBV12-3 or TRBV12-4 and TRBJ2-7; tentatively, D is TRBD1 (6 bases). This CDR3 has 17 residues. V was trimmed by 1 base and J by 1 base, leaving 17 bases between them. In DNA, the CDR3 is TGTGCCAGCAGTTTAGGGTTCAGGACAGATTTATCCTACGAGCAGTACTTC. It codes for CASSLGFRTDLSYEQYF.

This clonotype has more than one count but fewer than ten. V usage is TRBV4-1 and J usage is TRBJ2-5, with D possibly being TRBD2 (5 bases). The germline V and J ends were trimmed by 4 bases and 5 bases, with 11 bases remaining between them. Germline-derived CDR1 and CDR2 are MGHRA and YSYEKL. The CDR3 covers 13 residues. The CDR3 region has the DNA TGCGCCAGCAGCCTCGGGGTGGGGGAGACCCAGTACTTC. Residues: CASSLGVGETQYF.

This clonotype was picked up many times. J is TRBJ2-3 and V is TRBV10-2, with D uncertain. The germline V and J ends were trimmed by 8 bases and 4 bases, with 13 bases remaining between them. CDR1 and CDR2 (germline): WSHSY, SAAADI. The CDR3 spans 13 residues. The CDR3 here is CASSPRGADTQYF. Here the CDR3 DNA reads TGCGCCAGCTCCCCCCGTGGCGCAGATACGCAGTATTTT.

There are many counts of this clonotype. The chain carries TRBV27 and TRBJ2-7; D is uncertain. This CDR3 comprises 14 residues. From germline, CDR1 is MNHEY and CDR2 SMNVEV (reference sequence). V dropped 8 bases and J dropped 7 bases, with 21 bases sitting between them. The CDR3 spells CASFFNTRLGEQYF. DNA for the CDR3: TGTGCCAGCTTCTTTAATACACGGCTAGGAGAGCAGTACTTC.

This clonotype was seen ten or more times. V is TRBV24-1 and J is TRBJ1-1; the match to TRBD1 covers 9 bases. The CDR3 loop spans 15 amino acids. CDR1 and CDR2 (germline): KGHDR, SFDVKD. Trimming took 2 bases from V and 5 from J; bases not matched to a gene: 5. Here the CDR3 reads CATSDSTGGETEAFF. The CDR3 DNA follows: TGTGCCACCAGTGATTCTACAGGGGGCGAGACTGAAGCTTTCTTT.

This clonotype came up many times. This chain links TRBV6-5 with TRBJ1-3, with 10 positions matching TRBD1. This CDR3 is 17 amino acids long. V lost 2 bases, J lost 4 bases, and 8 bases stayed unmatched. CDR1 and CDR2 (germline): MNHEY, SVGAGI. The CDR3 bases are TGTGCCAGCAGTTACGTTGGGACAGGGGTCTCAGGAAACACCATATATTTT. Translation: CASSYVGTGVSGNTIYF.

There are many counts of this clonotype. The V and J genes are TRBV7-6 and TRBJ2-2, with TRBD1 matching over 7 bases. Unmatched junction bases numbered 3, after V lost 4 bases and J lost 7 bases. This CDR3 has 13 residues. The germline gives CDR1 SGHVS, CDR2 FNYEAQ. Written as DNA, the CDR3 is TGTGCCAGCAGCTCAACAGGGGTCGGGGAGCTGTTTTTT. This translates into CASSSTGVGELFF.

Ten or more counts support this clonotype. The V gene is TRBV7-2, the J gene TRBJ1-1; TRBD1 matches 7 bases. Germline CDR1 and CDR2: SGHTA and FQGNSA. V trimming: 3 bases; J trimming: 4 bases; junction bases outside the gene matches: 2. The CDR3 covers 13 residues. The DNA for the CDR3 is TGTGCCAGCAGCTTCAGGGGGGCCACTGAAGCTTTCTTT. This encodes CASSFRGATEAFF.

There are a few counts of this clonotype. A junction end diverges from the germline sequence, so it may reflect a read error. The J gene is TRBJ2-5, the V gene TRBV10-3; D possibly corresponds to TRBD1 (5 bases). Germline V gives CDR1 ENHRY, CDR2 SYGVKD. The CDR3 is 14 residues long. CDR3 sequence (DNA): TGTGCCATCAATGAGGAATTGGGGCGAGAGACCCAGTACTTC. Encoded protein: CAINEELGRETQYF.

The chain combines TRBV6-6 with TRBJ1-1; the D is unclear. The CDR3 totals 16 residues. Germline V gene data show CDR1 as MNHNY and CDR2 as SVGAGI (reference sequence). Trimming shortened V by 1 base and J by 0 bases, and 12 bases separated the two germline ends. The CDR3 is CASSYWVARMNTEAFF. CDR3 nucleotides: TGTGCCAGCAGTTACTGGGTCGCCAGGATGAACACTGAAGCTTTCTTT.

In this sample, this clonotype turned up many times. J is TRBJ2-1 and V is TRBV11-2, with a tentative D call TRBD2 (6 bases). The V and J ends lost 1 base and 10 bases respectively, with 14 bases between them. Looked up from germline, CDR1 is SGHAT and CDR2 is FQNNGV. The length of the CDR3 is 14 residues. CDR3 sequence reads: CASSLVRAGYEQFF. In DNA form, the CDR3 reads TGTGCCAGCAGCTTAGTCCGGGCGGGATACGAGCAGTTCTTC.

This clonotype was seen more than once but under ten times. The chain recombines TRBV7-2 with TRBJ1-1; D unresolved. Germline values: CDR1 SGHTA, CDR2 FQGNSA. The ends were cut back, 6 bases at V and 0 bases at J, with 11 bases in the middle. The CDR3 has 14 amino acids. CDR3 loop: CASSLFRLNTEAFF. In DNA, the CDR3 is TGTGCCAGCAGTTTGTTTCGGTTGAACACTGAAGCTTTCTTT. The entire variable domain, with the rest obtained from reference TRBV7-2 and TRBJ1-1, is as follows: GAGVSQSPSNKVTEKGKDVELRCDPISGHTALYWYRQSLGQGLEFLIYFQGNSAPDKSGLPSDRFSAERTGGSVSTLTIQRTQQEDSAVYLCASSLFRLNTEAFFGQGTRLTVV.

This clonotype was seen ten or more times. This chain links TRBV29-1 with TRBJ1-2; 10 bases match TRBD1. The CDR3 is 13 residues long. CDR1 SQVTM and CDR2 ANQGSEA come from the germline V gene. After removal of 7 bases from V and 4 bases from J, the junction contained 6 bases not matched to a gene. DNA of the CDR3: TGCAGCGCTGTGGGGGACAGGGGCTATGGCTACACCTTC. It specifies CSAVGDRGYGYTF.

This clonotype was counted ten times or more. V usage is TRBV24-1 and J usage is TRBJ2-2; 7 nucleotides agree with TRBD2. The ends lost 4 bases at V and 2 bases at J; junction bases unmatched: 3. From germline, CDR1 is KGHDR and CDR2 SFDVKD. This CDR3 region has 15 residues. The CDR3 reads CATSESGVNTGELFF. For the CDR3, the DNA is TGTGCCACCAGTGAAAGCGGGGTTAACACCGGGGAGCTGTTTTTT.